This TCR beta chain was sequenced for a study of shared clonotypes between healthy human individuals. The method was immunoSEQ multiplex PCR; TCRdb's version includes in-frame clones alone and lacks a portion of them. The sample holds about 1.5 million clones, 98% seen once. The CDR3 is 16 residues long. With V trimmed by 0 bases and J by 2 bases, 6 bases remained unmatched. Germline-derived CDR1 and CDR2 are SGHTA and FQGNSA. This rearrangement joins TRBV7-2 to TRBJ2-7, with 8 bases matching TRBD2. Source material: naive CD4+ T cells sorted from blood. Subset here: CD45RA+ positively selected. This clonotype was obtained from a man under 40 in good health. Here the CDR3 DNA reads TGTGCCAGCAGCTTAGCCATTACTAGCGGAACCTACGAGCAGTACTTC. Amino acids: CASSLAITSGTYEQYF.